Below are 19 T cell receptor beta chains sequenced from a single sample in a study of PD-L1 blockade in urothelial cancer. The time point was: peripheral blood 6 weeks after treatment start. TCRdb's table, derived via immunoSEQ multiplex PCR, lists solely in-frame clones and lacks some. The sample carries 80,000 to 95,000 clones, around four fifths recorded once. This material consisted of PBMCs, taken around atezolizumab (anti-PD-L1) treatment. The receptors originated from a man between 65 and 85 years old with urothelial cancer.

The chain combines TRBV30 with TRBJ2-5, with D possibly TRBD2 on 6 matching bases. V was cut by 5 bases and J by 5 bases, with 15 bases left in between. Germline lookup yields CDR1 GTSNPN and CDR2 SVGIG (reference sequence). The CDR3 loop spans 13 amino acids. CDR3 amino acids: CAWSGTLGETQYF. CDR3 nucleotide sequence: TGTGCCTGGTCGGGGACTTTGGGGGAGACCCAGTACTTC.

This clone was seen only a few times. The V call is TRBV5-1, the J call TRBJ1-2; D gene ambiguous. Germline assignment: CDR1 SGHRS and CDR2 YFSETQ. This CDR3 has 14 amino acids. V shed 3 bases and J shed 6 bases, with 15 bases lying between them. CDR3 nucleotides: TGCGCCAGCAGCTGGAGCGTGGCAGCAGATGGCTACACCTTC. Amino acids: CASSWSVAADGYTF.

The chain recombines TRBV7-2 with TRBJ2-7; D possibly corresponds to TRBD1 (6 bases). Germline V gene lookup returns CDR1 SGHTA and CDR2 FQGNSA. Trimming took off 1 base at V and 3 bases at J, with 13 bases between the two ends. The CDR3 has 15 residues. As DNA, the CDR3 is TGTGCCAGCAGCTTAGGTGGGGACACCGACTACGAGCAGTACTTC. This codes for CASSLGGDTDYEQYF.

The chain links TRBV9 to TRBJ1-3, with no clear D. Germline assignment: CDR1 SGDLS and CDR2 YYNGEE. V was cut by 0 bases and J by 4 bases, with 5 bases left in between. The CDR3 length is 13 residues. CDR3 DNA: TGTGCCAGCAGCGTAGAGCCGGGAAACACCATATATTTT. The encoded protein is CASSVEPGNTIYF.

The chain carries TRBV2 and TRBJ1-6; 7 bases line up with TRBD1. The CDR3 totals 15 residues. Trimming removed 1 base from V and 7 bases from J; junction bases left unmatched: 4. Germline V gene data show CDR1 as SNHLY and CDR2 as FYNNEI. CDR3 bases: TGTGCCAGCAGTGAAGAAGGGGGCTGGAATTCACCCCTCCACTTT. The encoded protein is CASSEEGGWNSPLHF.

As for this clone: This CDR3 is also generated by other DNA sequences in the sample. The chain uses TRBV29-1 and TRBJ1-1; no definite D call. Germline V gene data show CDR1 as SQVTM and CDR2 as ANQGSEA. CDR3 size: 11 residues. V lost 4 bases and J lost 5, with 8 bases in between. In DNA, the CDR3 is TGCAGCGTTGTAAGAGGGACTGAAGCTTTCTTT. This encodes CSVVRGTEAFF.

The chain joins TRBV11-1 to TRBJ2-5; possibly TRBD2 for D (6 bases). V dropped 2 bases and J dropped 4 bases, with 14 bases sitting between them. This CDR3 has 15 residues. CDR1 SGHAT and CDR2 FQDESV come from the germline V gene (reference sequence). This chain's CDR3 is CASSLYAGTGETQYF. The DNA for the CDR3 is TGTGCCAGCAGCTTATATGCGGGGACGGGAGAGACCCAGTACTTC. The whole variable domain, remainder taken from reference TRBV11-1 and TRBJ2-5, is EAEVAQSPRYKITEKSQAVAFWCDPISGHATLYWYRQILGQGPELLVQFQDESVVDDSQLPKDRFSAERLKGVDSTLKIQPAELGDSAMYLCASSLYAGTGETQYFGPGTRLLVL.

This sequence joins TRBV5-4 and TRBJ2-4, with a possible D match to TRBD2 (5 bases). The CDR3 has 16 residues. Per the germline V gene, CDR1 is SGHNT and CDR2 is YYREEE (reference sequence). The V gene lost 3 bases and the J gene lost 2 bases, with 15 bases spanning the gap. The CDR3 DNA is TGTGCCAGCAGCTCCCCGTCGGGAACCTCCAAAAACATTCAGTACTTC. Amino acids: CASSSPSGTSKNIQYF.

CDR3 nucleotide sequence: TGTGCCAGCGGCCCCTCGGCAGGAGGTGAGGATACGCAGTATTTT. Residues: CASGPSAGGEDTQYF. The chain employs TRBV6-5 and TRBJ2-3; tentative D call: TRBD2 (5 bases). The length of the CDR3 is 15 residues. Germline V CDR1 and CDR2: MNHEY, SVGAGI. V lost 8 bases, J lost 6 bases, and 21 bases lay in between.

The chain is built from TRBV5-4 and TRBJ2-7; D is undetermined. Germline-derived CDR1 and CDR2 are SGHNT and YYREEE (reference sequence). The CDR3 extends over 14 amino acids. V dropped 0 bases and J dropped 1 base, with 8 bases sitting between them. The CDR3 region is CASSLGLGSYEQYF. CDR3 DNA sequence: TGTGCCAGCAGCTTGGGTCTCGGTTCCTACGAGCAGTACTTC. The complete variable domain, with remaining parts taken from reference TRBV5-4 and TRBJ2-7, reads ETGVTQSPTHLIKTRGQQVTLRCSSQSGHNTVSWYQQALGQGPQFIFQYYREEENGRGNFPPRFSGLQFPNYSSELNVNALELDDSALYLCASSLGLGSYEQYFGPGTRLTVT.

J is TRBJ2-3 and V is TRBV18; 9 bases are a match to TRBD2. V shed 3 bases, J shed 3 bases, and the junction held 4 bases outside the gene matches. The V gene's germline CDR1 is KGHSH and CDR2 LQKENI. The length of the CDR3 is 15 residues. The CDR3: CASSPQAGGTDTQYF. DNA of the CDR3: TGTGCCAGCTCACCTCAGGCGGGGGGGACAGATACGCAGTATTTT.

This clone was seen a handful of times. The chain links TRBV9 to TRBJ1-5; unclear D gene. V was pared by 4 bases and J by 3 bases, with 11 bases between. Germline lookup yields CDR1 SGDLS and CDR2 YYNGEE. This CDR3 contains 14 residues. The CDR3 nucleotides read TGTGCCAGCAGCCCTGAATCGGTCAATCAGCCCCAGCATTTT. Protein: CASSPESVNQPQHF. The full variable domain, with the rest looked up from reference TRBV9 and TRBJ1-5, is DSGVTQTPKHLITATGQRVTLRCSPRSGDLSVYWYQQSLDQGLQFLIQYYNGEERAKGNILERFSAQQFPDLHSELNLSSLELGDSALYFCASSPESVNQPQHFGDGTRLSIL.

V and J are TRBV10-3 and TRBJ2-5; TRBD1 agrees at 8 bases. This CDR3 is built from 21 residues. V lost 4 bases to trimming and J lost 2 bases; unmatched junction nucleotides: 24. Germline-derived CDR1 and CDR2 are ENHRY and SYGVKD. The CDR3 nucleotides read TGTGCCATCAGTGTCGTAGGGGGTCAGGGGGCGCTACGGGGTGGTCAAGAGACCCAGTACTTC. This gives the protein CAISVVGGQGALRGGQETQYF.

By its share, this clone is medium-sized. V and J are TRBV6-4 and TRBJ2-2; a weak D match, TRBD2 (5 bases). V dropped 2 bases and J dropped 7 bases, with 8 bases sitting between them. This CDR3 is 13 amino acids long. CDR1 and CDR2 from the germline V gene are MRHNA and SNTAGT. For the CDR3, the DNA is TGTGCCAGCAGTGACACGGGGAACGGGGAGCTGTTTTTT. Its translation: CASSDTGNGELFF.

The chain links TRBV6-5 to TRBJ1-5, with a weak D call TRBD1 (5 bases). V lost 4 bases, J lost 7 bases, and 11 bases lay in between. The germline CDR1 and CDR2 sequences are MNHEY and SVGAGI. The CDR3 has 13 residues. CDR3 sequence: CASSSRDGQPQHF. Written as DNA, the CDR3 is TGTGCCAGCAGTTCGCGGGACGGGCAGCCCCAGCATTTT.

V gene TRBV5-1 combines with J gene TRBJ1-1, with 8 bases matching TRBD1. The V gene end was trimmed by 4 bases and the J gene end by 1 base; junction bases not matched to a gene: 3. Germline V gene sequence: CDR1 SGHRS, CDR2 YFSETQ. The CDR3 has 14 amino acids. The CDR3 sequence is CASSPGQANTEAFF. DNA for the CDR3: TGCGCCAGCAGCCCGGGACAGGCGAACACTGAAGCTTTCTTT.

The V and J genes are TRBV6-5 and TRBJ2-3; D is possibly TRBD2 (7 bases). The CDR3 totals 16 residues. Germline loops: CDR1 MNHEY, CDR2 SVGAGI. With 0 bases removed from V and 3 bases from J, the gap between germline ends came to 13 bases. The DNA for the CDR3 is TGTGCCAGCAGTTACTCTGGGGGGGCAGAGACAGATACGCAGTATTTT. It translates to CASSYSGGAETDTQYF.

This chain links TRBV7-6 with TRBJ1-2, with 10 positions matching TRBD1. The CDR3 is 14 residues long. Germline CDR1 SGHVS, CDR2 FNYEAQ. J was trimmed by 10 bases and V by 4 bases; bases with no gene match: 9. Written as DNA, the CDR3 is TGTGCCAGCAGCTATAATCCGGGACAGGGGATCTACACCTTC. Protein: CASSYNPGQGIYTF.

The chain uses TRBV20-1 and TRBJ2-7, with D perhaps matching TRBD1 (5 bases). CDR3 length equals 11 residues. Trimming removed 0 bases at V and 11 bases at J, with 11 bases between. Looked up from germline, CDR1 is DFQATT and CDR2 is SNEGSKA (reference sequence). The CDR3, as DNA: TGCAGTGCTAGAGAAGGAGACAGAGAGTACTTC. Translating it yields CSAREGDREYF.